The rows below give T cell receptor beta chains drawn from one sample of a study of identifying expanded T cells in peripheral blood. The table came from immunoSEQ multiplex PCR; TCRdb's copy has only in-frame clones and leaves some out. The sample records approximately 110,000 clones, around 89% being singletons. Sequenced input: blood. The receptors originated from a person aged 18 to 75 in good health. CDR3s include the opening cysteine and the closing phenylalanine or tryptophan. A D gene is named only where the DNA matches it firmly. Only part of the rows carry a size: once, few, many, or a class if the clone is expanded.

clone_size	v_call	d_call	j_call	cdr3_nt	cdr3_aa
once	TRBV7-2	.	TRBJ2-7	TGTGCCAGCAGCCCGTGGTACCCCGACGAGCAGTACTTC	CASSPWYPDEQYF
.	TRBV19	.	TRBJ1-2	TGTGCCAGCCTGGGACAAACGAACTATGGCTACACCTTC	CASLGQTNYGYTF
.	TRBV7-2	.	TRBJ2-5	TGTGCCAGCAGCCCATCGACTATCCGCTGGGAGACCCAGTACTTC	CASSPSTIRWETQYF
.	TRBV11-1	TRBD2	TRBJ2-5	TGTGCCAGCAGCCCCATGCGGGGGGCTGGGGGGGAGACCCAGTACTTC	CASSPMRGAGGETQYF
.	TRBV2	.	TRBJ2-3	TGTGCCAGCAGGTGGGACTCCGAAGATACGCAGTATTTT	CASRWDSEDTQYF
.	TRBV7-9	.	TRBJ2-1	TGTGCCAGCAGCTTAGGGCCGGCCATCGAGCAGTTCTTC	CASSLGPAIEQFF
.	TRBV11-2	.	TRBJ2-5	TGTGCCAGCAGCCCGAAATATCAGGGACCGACGGTCCAAGAGACCCAGTACTTC	CASSPKYQGPTVQETQYF
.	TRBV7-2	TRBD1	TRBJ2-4	TGTGCCAGCAGCTCAGGGGGCGCGGCCAAAAACATTCAGTACTTC	CASSSGGAAKNIQYF
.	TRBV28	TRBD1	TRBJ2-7	TGTGCCAGCAGGACCTCCGGGACAGGGTCCTACGAGCAGTACTTC	CASRTSGTGSYEQYF
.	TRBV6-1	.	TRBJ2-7	TGTGCCAGCAGTGAGGTGGCGCAGGTCTACGAGCAGTACTTC	CASSEVAQVYEQYF
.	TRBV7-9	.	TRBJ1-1	TGTGCCAGCAGCTCTTTAGCTGAAGCTTTCTTT	CASSSLAEAFF
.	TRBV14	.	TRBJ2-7	TGTGCCAGCAGCCAAGAGTATAGGGACTACGAGCAGTACTTC	CASSQEYRDYEQYF
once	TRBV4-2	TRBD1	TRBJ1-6	TGTGCCAGCAGCCAAGAACAGGGGTGGAATTCACCCCTCCACTTT	CASSQEQGWNSPLHF
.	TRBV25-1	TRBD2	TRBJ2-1	TGTGCCAGCAGTGAATTCCCTGGACTAGCGGGAGCGGGTGAGCAGTTCTTC	CASSEFPGLAGAGEQFF
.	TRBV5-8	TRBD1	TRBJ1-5	TGTGCCAGCAGCTATCCCACAGGGGTTCAGCCCCAGCATTTT	CASSYPTGVQPQHF
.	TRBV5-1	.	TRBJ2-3	TGCGCCAGCAGCTCGCGGGACAGTAGTAGAGATACGCAGTATTTT	CASSSRDSSRDTQYF
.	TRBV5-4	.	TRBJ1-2	TGTGCCAGCAGCCTCGCCCAGGGTGCTCTTAGAACGGGATATGGCTACACCTTC	CASSLAQGALRTGYGYTF
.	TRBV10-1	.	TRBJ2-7	TGCGCCAGCAGTGGAGGGGGGTACTACGAGCAGTACTTC	CASSGGGYYEQYF
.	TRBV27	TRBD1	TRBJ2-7	TGTGCCAGCAGTTTCAACAGGGGCTACGAGCAGTACTTC	CASSFNRGYEQYF
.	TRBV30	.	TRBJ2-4	TGTGCCTGGAGGAGGACTTTAGCCAAAAACATTCAGTACTTC	CAWRRTLAKNIQYF
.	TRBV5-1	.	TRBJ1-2	TGCGCCAGCAGCTTGGCCTGGGGGTCTCCCGAAGGCTACACCTTC	CASSLAWGSPEGYTF
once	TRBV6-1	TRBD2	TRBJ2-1	TGTGCCAGCAGTGAATTAAGACTAGCGAGCGACAATGAGCAGTTCTTC	CASSELRLASDNEQFF
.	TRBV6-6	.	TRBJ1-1	TGTGCCAGCAGACCTCCAAGGAACACTGAAGCTTTCTTT	CASRPPRNTEAFF
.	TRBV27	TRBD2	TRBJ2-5	TGTGCCAGCAGTTCGCGGGGGCAAGAGACCCAGTACTTC	CASSSRGQETQYF
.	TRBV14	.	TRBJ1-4	TGTGCCAGCAGCCAAGATGGGCCAGGGAGGAGTGAAAAACTGTTTTTT	CASSQDGPGRSEKLFF
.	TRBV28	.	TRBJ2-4	TGTGCCAGCAGTTTATGGGGGGGAGGGGGATTAGCCAAAAACATTCAGTACTTC	CASSLWGGGGLAKNIQYF
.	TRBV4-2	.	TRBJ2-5	TGTGCCAGCAGTCCAGTTGGAGGTGGGGAGACCCAGTACTTC	CASSPVGGGETQYF
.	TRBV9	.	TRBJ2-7	TGTGCCAGCAGCGTAGCGAGTCTCTCCTACGAGCAGTACTTC	CASSVASLSYEQYF
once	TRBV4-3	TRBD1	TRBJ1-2	TGCGCCAGCAGCCAAGAGGCGTGGACAGGCTATGGCTACACCTTC	CASSQEAWTGYGYTF
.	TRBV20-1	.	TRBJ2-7	TGCAGTGCTAGCTCGTCCTACGAGCAGTACTTC	CSASSSYEQYF
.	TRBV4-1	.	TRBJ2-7	TGCGCCAGCAGCCAAGATCGAGCCGAAGGGGCCGCCTACGAGCAGTACTTC	CASSQDRAEGAAYEQYF
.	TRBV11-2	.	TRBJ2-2	TGTGCCAGCAGCTTACTAGCGTCGACCGGGGAGCTGTTTTTT	CASSLLASTGELFF
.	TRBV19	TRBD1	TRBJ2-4	TGTGCCAGTAGTGGTTTAGGGCAGGGGGTATCGAACATTCAGTACTTC	CASSGLGQGVSNIQYF
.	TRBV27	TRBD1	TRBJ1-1	TGTGCCAGCAGTTTACGACAGGGCGGATCGAACACTGAAGCTTTCTTT	CASSLRQGGSNTEAFF
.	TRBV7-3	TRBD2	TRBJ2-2	TGTGCCAGCAGCCCGGGGGGGGAGTCCACCGGGGAGCTGTTTTTT	CASSPGGESTGELFF
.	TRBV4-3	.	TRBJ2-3	TGCGCCAGCAGCCAAGAGCTAAGCACAGATACGCAGTATTTT	CASSQELSTDTQYF
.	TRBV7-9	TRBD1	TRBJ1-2	TGTGCCAGCAGCTTAAGCGGAGGGGGCAGGGCCAATCTCAATGGCTACACCTTC	CASSLSGGGRANLNGYTF
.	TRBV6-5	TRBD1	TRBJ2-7	TGTGCCAGCAGACCCCGACAGGGCGAGCAGTACTTC	CASRPRQGEQYF
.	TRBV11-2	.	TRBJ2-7	TGTGCCAGCAGCTTAGCGGCGGAGGCCTCCTACGAGCAGTACTTC	CASSLAAEASYEQYF
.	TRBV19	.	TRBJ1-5	TGTGCCAGTAGTATGCTCAGCCCGCTACAGCCCCAGCATTTT	CASSMLSPLQPQHF
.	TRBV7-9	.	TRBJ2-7	TGTGCCAGCAGCTTCCCACCGTCCTACGAGCAGTACTTC	CASSFPPSYEQYF
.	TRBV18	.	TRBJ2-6	TGTGCCAGCTCGGGAAGCTCTGGGGCCAACGTCCTGACTTTC	CASSGSSGANVLTF
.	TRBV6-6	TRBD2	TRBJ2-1	TGTGCCAGCAGCCACGGGACTAGCGGGAGTCCGAATGAGCAGTTCTTC	CASSHGTSGSPNEQFF
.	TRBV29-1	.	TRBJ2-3	TGCAGCGTTGAGGCCCCCTTTCTAGAGAGGCAGTATTTT	CSVEAPFLERQYF
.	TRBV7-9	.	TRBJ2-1	TGTGCCAGCAGCCCTACTGTCTTATCCTACAATGAGCAGTTCTTC	CASSPTVLSYNEQFF